This record covers a single T cell receptor (beta chain). This clonotype has ten or more counts. Its antigen remains undetermined. No quality values exist for individual bases; no much larger clone is one base distant. To prepare the library, PCR was applied. The instrument was an Illumina HiSeq 2500. Molecular barcoding was employed in the preparation of TCR libraries, with unique molecular identifiers being used to normalize TCRbeta repertoire quantification. The public reads were quality trimmed at Q25 with fastp and then assembled into clones with MiXCR by TCRdb, keeping productive beta chains. Identical CDR3 protein sequences are pooled into one entry, listed with their most common genes and DNA. For this sample there are a few hundred thousand distinct CDR3 sequences; 10% appear just once. Together, the top ten hold 2% to 3% of the sample. CDR3 length: 16 amino acids, cysteine to phenylalanine. The retained sequence is limited to the CDR3, 48 bases, with the frame set at the first base. Clipping removes 7 bases from V and 0 bases from J, with 10 as the unmatched junction base count. The germline V gene gives CDR1 as SGHVS and CDR2 as FNYEAQ.

This specimen comes from a study of T-cell reconstitution after alpha-beta-depleted transplantation in children (dated by TCRdb to 2016 to 2017). Notes on the research overall: Using TCR repertoire profiling, the study quantitatively followed how T-cell immune reconstitution unfolded in children after TCRalphabeta/CD19-depleted allogeneic hematopoietic cell transplantation.

Sequenced material: PBMCs from the stem cell graft donor, taken from the stem cell graft. The rearrangement joined TRBV7-6 to TRBJ2-5; TRBD2 agrees with 8 junctional bases. The receptor's source is a human donor who donated a stem cell graft to a child with acute lymphoblastic leukemia. The nucleotide sequence is TGTGCCAGCACCCCCTATAGCGGGACCTACCAAGAGACCCAGTACTTC. Protein translation: CASTPYSGTYQETQYF.